This TCR beta chain was identified during a study of cytomegalovirus exposure and HLA in healthy donors (dated 2017 in TCRdb). About the investigation overall: An earlier analysis of several hundred of the donors reported more than 250 Gb of sequence data and 100 million to 140 million unique TCR beta sequences from about 179 million T cells. Roughly 300 gigabases of sequencing data and around 80 million unique TCR sequences made up an early release that covered approximately 620 HLA-typed donors. Among the roughly 380 genotyped donors, approximately 76% belonged to the genetic ancestry cluster associated with self-reported Caucasian donors. The study aimed to test whether signatures of past pathogen exposure could be identified by cataloging public T cell receptors. The T cell repertoires of around 730 subjects were profiled by immunosequencing and related to cytomegalovirus serostatus. A separate validation cohort of about 110 different subjects was used in addition to the roughly 670-subject first cohort. High-throughput TCR immunosequencing, statistical association of individual TCRs with disease status, and machine learning were combined to predict cytomegalovirus infection status. To study patterns of TCR occurrence, a later analysis re-analyzed previously published TCR beta repertoires from more than 550 donors and added high-resolution HLA genotyping. Rather than drawing on any new phenotypic data, the later analysis identified candidate immune exposures from TCR beta sequences and the way those sequences occurred across donors. An earlier analysis of around 640 of the donors used high-throughput TCR beta sequencing to judge whether each TCR beta V gene segment behaved as functional or pseudogenic. Donor age, sex, ethnicity and CMV serostatus were collected together with the repertoire data. In a later genetic analysis, genome-wide SNP genotypes for about 55% of the 666 donors were used, and that subset was treated as a discovery cohort. All discovery cohort repertoires had been generated using a single sequencing platform. HLA typing included class I and class II loci at four-digit resolution. The number of typed donors differed by locus: about 620-630 for A, B, C, DRB1 and DQB1; about 520 for DQA1; about 600 for DPA1; and around 490 for DPB1. Roughly 5 DR-DQ haplotypes were handled as single units for association and clustering because linkage in the cohort was strong. On average, 235,054 unique TCR beta nucleotide sequences were sequenced per donor among about 400 genotyped donors of the cohort, with roughly 18% of those sequences being non-productive. The full study reports these points: V-gene and J-gene trimming of TCR beta chains was associated with a missense DCLRE1C variant in a later genetic analysis, and the association was replicated in an independent cohort. It was suggested by the authors that the approach could potentially be generalized to other disease states and immunological phenotypes. A later analysis found that TCR association rates varied across HLA loci, with DRB1 alleles showing the most associated TCRs and HLA-C alleles the fewest. The earlier analysis of almost 600 of the donors excluded 15 to 20 rarely observed V segments, including chromosome 9 orphons, because counts were too low. Cytomegalovirus status was reported to be diagnosed by the classifier with high specificity and sensitivity in both the original and validation cohorts. A further reported finding was that TCR beta sequences accurately predicted the HLA-A and HLA-B alleles for most subjects in the first cohort. Specific HLA alleles were associated with over 15,000 TCR beta sequences at a false discovery rate of 0.05 in a later analysis. In a later analysis, HLA-associated TCR beta chains showed more clonal expansion and lower generation probabilities than non-associated chains that were equally common. When HLA alleles, especially DR and DQ, strongly co-occurred, TCR associations were difficult to assign to individual alleles. Because HLA typing was unavailable for some donors at each locus, only the typed subset was used in association tests. In the study, around 160 TCR beta chains were listed as associated with cytomegalovirus. The 87-base-pair reads could not distinguish some IMGT-functional V segments, including TRBV6-2 and TRBV6-3, so those segments were excluded. Most TCR sequences were seen in very few donors, while some public TCRs were found in many individuals. Several of the top co-occurrence clusters appeared to be linked to parvovirus B19, influenza, CMV and Epstein-Barr virus, according to a later analysis. In this cohort, only TCR beta chains were sequenced, and detectable features were limited by the absence of alpha or paired-chain data. Broadly in line with IMGT annotations, most TCR beta V segments showed up in productive rearrangements about 87% or about 30% of the time in an earlier analysis of under 700 of the donors. The sequencing pipeline was judged likely to have produced a cluster of highly shared sequence variants as a technical artifact. In vitro tests confirmed that a few of the cytomegalovirus-associated TCR beta chains recognize cytomegalovirus antigens. Most CMV-associated TCR beta chains appeared to be HLA-restricted in a later analysis, and the HLA associations seemed to be driven largely by CMV exposure. Immune exposure information for the cohort was limited to CMV serostatus. Compared with the roughly 700-donor mean, donors in an Asian-associated ancestry cluster had fewer N-insertions in productive TCRs, according to a later genetic analysis. Correlated functional status among segregating V segments might reflect linkage disequilibrium, but an unknown experimental factor could not be ruled out. Presence/absence analyses assumed roughly uniform sequencing depth across donors, an assumption that may not hold.

Library method: the immunoSEQ multiplex PCR assay. For the multiplex PCR, a mixture combining 60 forward primers for TCR Vbeta segments and 13 reverse primers for TCR Jbeta segments was used. A multiplex PCR assay on genomic DNA amplified the CDR3 region of rearranged TCR beta genes. Amplified TCR beta libraries were sequenced as 87-base-pair reads on the Illumina HiSeq System. Processing in the source paper ran as follows. In a later analysis, 70 million to 95 million unique TCR beta chains were counted across the roughly 610 repertoires, and about 10 million of these chains were shared by at least two donors. A nearest-neighbor algorithm error-corrected the raw reads and collapsed the reads into unique sequences, merging closely related sequences to remove PCR and sequencing errors. V, D and J gene segments were assigned by aligning CDR3 sequences to IMGT reference sequences. For a sequence to be retained, a match of at least six nucleotides to both a V gene segment and a J gene segment was required. Rearrangements were called productive when the CDR3 lacked stop codons and stayed in frame with V and J; all others were non-productive. CDR3 was defined according to IMGT convention as the region running from the second conserved V-encoded cysteine to the conserved J-encoded phenylalanine. Sequences without an unambiguous match to a single V gene segment were excluded from the earlier analysis of about 640 of the donors. In an earlier analysis of about 590 of the donors, a V segment was called functional when productive rearrangements were above 56.7%, and segregating when the standard deviation between donors exceeded 5%. A statistical classification framework was built to diagnose cytomegalovirus status from the catalog of TCR beta chain sequences. In a later analysis, TCR nucleotide sequences were compared against IMGT/GENE-DB human TR gene sequences so that V and J genes could be assigned. In a later analysis, CDR3 sequences and most-parsimonious VDJ recombination scenarios were assigned using the TCRdist pipeline. In a later analysis, every TCR beta chain was defined by the combination of its CDR3 amino acid sequence and its V-gene family, and reads without a unique V-gene family were dropped. A later analysis removed several hundred highly shared, low-generation-probability nucleotide sequences to deal with suspected cross-contamination and a sequencing artifact. In a later analysis, a clonal expansion index was calculated for each public chain from normalized within-repertoire ranks of inferred template counts. Generation probabilities in a later analysis came from a VDJ recombination model fitted to out-of-frame rearrangements, and those results were checked against IGoR. In a later analysis, TCR-TCR, TCR-HLA and TCR-CMV co-occurrence was scored with hypergeometric tests, and a repertoire-size bias correction was applied to TCR pairs. In a later analysis, false discovery rates were estimated by permuting HLA or CMV assignments 20 times. In a later analysis, co-occurring TCRs were grouped with DBSCAN, and TCRdist sequence similarity was added when clustering was performed within HLA-allele-positive subsets. Co-occurrence clustering excluded repertoires with fewer than 30,000 or more than 120,000 public chains, plus five with anomalous nucleotide sharing. Not all clones reach the TCRdb copy of this immuneACCESS table, which keeps in-frame sequences only. Checked studies attribute under half of the gap to unresolved V genes and leave the rest unexplained. The V and J calls and clone size were taken over from that table, and D and trimming were inferred from the DNA. This sample is represented by approximately 190,000 clones; around 73% of them were singletons. The top ten clonotypes cover less than 2.5% of the sample.

The V and J ends are trimmed by 4 bases and 7 bases, leaving 15 bases between them. CDR1 MGHRA and CDR2 YSYEKL were looked up in the germline V gene. Including the terminal cysteine and phenylalanine, the CDR3 comprises 14 residues. Here the CDR3 DNA is all that survives: 42 bases in frame from base 1. The cohort comprised 670 or so healthy bone marrow donors. At the time of sampling, every cohort member was nominally healthy, though immune exposures that went unrecorded were likely present. The donor tested CMV seropositive, placing the donor among the 290 or so seropositive members of the cohort. A peripheral blood sample was collected from each donor, and TCR beta sequencing was performed on peripheral blood mononuclear cells. The Qiagen DNeasy Blood Extraction Kit was used to extract genomic DNA from the blood cell samples. Note on this clone: Its antigen is currently not known. No clone much larger than this one lies a single base away; base qualities are absent.

This clonotype was obtained from a woman aged 25 to 39 in good health and CMV-seropositive. The chain joins TRBV4-1 to TRBJ2-3, with no reliable assignment of the D segment. Sequenced input: PBMCs. The CDR3 reads as follows: CASSLAPTDNTQYF. Here is the DNA: TGCGCCAGCAGCCTCGCGCCCACCGATAATACGCAGTATTTT.